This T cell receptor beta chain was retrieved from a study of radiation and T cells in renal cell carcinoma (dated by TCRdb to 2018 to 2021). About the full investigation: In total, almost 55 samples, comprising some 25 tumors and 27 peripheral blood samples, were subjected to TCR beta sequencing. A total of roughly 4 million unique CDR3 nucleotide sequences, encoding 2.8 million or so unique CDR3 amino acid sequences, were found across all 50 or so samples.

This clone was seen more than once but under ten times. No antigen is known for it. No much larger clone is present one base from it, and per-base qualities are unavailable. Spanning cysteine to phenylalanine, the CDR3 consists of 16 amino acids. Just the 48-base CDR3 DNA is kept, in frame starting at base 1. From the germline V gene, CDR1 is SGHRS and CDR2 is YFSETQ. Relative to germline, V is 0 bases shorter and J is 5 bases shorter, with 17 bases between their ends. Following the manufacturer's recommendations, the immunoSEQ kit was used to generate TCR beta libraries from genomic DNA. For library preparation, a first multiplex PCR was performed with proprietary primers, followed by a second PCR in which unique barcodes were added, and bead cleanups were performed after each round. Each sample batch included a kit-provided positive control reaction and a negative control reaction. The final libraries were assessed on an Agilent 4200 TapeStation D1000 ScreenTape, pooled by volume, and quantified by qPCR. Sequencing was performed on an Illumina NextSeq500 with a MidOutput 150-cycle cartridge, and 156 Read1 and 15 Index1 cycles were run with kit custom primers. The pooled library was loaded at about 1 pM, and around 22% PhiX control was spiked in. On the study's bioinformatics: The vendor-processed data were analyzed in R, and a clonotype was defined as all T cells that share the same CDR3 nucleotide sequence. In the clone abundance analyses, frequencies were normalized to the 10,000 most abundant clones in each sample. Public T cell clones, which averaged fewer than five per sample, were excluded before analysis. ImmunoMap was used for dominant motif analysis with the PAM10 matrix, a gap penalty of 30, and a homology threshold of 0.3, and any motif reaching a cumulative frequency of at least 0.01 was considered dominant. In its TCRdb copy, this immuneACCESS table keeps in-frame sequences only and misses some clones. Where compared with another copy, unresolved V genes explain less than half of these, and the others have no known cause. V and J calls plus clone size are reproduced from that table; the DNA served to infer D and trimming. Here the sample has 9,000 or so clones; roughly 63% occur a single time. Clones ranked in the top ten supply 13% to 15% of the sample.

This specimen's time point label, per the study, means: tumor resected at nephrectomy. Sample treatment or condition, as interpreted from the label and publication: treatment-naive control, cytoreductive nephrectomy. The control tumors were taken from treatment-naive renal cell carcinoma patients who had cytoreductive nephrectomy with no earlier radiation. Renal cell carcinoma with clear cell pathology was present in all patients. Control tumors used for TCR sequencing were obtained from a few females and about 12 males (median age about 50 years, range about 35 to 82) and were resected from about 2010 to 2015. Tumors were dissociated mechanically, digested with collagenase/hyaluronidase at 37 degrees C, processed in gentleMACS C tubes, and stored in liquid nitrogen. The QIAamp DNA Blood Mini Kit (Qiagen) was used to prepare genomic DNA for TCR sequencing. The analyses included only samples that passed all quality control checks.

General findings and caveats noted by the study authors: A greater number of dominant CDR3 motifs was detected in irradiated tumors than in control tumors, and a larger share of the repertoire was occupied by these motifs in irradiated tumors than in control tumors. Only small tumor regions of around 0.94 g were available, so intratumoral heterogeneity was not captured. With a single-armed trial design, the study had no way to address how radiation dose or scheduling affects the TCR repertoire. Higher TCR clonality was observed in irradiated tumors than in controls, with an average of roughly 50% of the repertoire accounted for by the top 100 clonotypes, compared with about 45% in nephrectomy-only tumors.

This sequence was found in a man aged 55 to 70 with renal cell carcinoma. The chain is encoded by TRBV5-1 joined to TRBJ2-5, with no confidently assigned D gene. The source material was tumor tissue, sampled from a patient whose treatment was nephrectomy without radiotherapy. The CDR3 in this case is CASSLGIQIEVETQYF. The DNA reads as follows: TGCGCCAGCAGCTTGGGCATTCAGATTGAGGTGGAGACCCAGTACTTC.